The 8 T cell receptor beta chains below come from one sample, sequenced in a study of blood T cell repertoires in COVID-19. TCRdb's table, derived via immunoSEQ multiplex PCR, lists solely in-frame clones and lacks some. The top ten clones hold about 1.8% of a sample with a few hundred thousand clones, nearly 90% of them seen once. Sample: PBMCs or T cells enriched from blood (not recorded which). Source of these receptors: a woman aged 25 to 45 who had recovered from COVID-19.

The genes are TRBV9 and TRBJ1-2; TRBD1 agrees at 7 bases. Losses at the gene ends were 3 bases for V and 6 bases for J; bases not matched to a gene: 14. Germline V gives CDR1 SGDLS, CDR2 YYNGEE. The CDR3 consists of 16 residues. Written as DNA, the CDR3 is TGTGCCAGCAGCGCCCGACAGGGCTTGGGTGGTCATGGCTACACCTTC. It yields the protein CASSARQGLGGHGYTF.

The CDR3 spells CASSQEVLGQRFF. DNA of the CDR3: TGTGCCAGCAGCCAAGAAGTTTTGGGGCAGCGGTTCTTC. The rearrangement links TRBV3-1 (or the pseudogene TRBV3-2) to TRBJ2-1; perhaps TRBD1 as D (5 bases). The CDR3 spans 13 residues. Per germline, CDR1 LGHDT and CDR2 YNNKEL (reference sequence). The germline V and J ends were trimmed by 0 bases and 15 bases, with 15 bases remaining between them.

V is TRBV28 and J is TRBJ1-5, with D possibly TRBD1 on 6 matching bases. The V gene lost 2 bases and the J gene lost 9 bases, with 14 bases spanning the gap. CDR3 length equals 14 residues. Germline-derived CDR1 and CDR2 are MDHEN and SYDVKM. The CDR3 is CASSLRTVRRPQHF. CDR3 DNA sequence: TGTGCCAGCAGTTTAAGGACAGTTAGACGGCCCCAGCATTTT.

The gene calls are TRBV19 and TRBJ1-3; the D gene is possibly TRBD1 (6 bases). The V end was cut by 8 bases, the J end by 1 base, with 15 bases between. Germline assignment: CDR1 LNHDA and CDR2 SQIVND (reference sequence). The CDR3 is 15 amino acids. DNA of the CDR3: TGTGCCAGTGGAATCGTACAGGGATCTGGAAACACCATATATTTT. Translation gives CASGIVQGSGNTIYF.

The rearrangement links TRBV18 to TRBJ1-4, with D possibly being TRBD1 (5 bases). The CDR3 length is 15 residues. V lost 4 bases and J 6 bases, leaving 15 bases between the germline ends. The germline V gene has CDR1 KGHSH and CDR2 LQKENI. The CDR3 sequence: CASSLPQGMDEKLFF. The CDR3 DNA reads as TGTGCCAGCTCACTCCCTCAGGGTATGGATGAAAAACTGTTTTTT.

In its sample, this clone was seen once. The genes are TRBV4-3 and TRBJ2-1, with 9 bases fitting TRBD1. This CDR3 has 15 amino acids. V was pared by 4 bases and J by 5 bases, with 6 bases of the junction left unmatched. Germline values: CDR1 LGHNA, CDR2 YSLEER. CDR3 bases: TGCGCCAGCAGCCGCTGGACAGGGGCCAACAATGAGCAGTTCTTC. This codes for CASSRWTGANNEQFF.

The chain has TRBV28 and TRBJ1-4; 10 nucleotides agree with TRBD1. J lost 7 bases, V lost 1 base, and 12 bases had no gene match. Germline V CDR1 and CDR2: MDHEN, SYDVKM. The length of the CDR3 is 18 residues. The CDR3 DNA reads TGTGCCAGCAGTTTATCCGGGACAGGGGACTTCCATGGTGAAAAACTGTTTTTT. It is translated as CASSLSGTGDFHGEKLFF.

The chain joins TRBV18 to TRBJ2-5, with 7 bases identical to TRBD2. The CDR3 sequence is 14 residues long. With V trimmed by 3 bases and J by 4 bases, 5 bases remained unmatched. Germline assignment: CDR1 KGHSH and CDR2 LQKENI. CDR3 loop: CASSPPTSPETQYF. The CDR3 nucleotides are TGTGCCAGCTCACCTCCGACTAGCCCAGAGACCCAGTACTTC.